This TCR beta chain is drawn from a study of CD8+ T cells in alopecia areata. Study-wide context: Tofacitinib continued for 6 to 18 months and was then withheld for 6 months.

Extracted RNA was reverse transcribed into cDNA, the sequencing template. TCRdb's copy holds only in-frame clones and misses some; the assay was immunoSEQ multiplex PCR. The sample records more than 90,000 clones, around two fifths being singletons. Both peripheral blood and punch biopsies of lesional scalp skin were obtained from patients who had alopecia areata. Study-wide results and limits: Higher clonality was seen in lesional scalp than in normal scalp, especially in alopecia totalis/universalis.

This clone was seen only a few times. Its antigen is undetermined. This sample includes further DNA sequences coding for the same CDR3. This CDR3 region has 12 residues. The germline V gene has CDR1 MDHEN and CDR2 SYDVKM. V dropped 5 bases and J dropped 3 bases, with 7 bases sitting between them. The V call is TRBV28, the J call TRBJ1-2, with D unresolved. Material: CD4+ T cells sorted from blood. The origin of this receptor is a human donor with alopecia areata. The CDR3 sequence is CASSRQDYGYTF. CDR3 bases: TGTGCCAGCAGTCGCCAAGACTATGGCTACACCTTC.